This TCR beta chain derives from a study of cytomegalovirus exposure and HLA in healthy donors. Study-wide context: The roughly 700 first-cohort repertoires and the roughly 120 validation repertoires shared the same platform, a later analysis reported.

Findings and limits, study-wide: A later analysis found first-cohort TCR clusters tended to co-occur in the 130 or so validation repertoires.

TCRdb's copy holds only in-frame clones and misses some; the assay was immunoSEQ multiplex PCR. The table shows under 250,000 clones, with roughly 77% occurring only once. Regarding this clone: Its antigen remains unidentified.

The TCR originated in a woman aged 25 to 45 in good health and CMV-seronegative. The specimen sequenced was PBMCs.

CDR3 in DNA: TGTGCCTGGAGTATACAGGGGGCTTACTATGGCTACACCTTC. This sequence encodes CAWSIQGAYYGYTF. This chain links TRBV30 with TRBJ1-2, with 9 bases fitting TRBD1. The CDR3 length is 14 residues. The germline gives CDR1 GTSNPN, CDR2 SVGIG (reference sequence). With 2 bases clipped from V and 3 bases from J, the junction kept 4 bases outside the gene matches. The complete variable domain, with remaining parts taken from reference TRBV30 and TRBJ1-2, reads SQTIHQWPATLVQPVGSPLSLECTVEGTSNPNLYWYRQAAGRGLQLLFYSVGIGQISSEVPQNLSASRPQDRQFILSSKKLLLSDSGFYLCAWSIQGAYYGYTFGSGTRLTVV.